The clone carrying this T cell receptor (beta chain) was counted a few times. Antigen unknown. In this CDR3 the conserved last residue, phenylalanine or tryptophan, is missing, so a read error is likely. This record belongs to a study of regulatory T cells in long-lasting Graves disease. Time point in this sample: persistent/refractory GD, antithyroid drugs over 5 years with positive TRAb. Making the TCR library involved RNA that had been extracted from PBMCs. Arm-PCR of CDR3 regions and iRepertoire HTBI primers were the basis on which TCR beta libraries were built. As originally analysed: Analysis of the samples identified 50 to 65 TRBV and 13 to 15 TRBJ segments. TCRdb reprocessed the multiplex PCR reads via MiXCR and lists one record per CDR3 protein. The V and J calls, along with clone size, are taken from TCRdb and not from the paper's own processing. This sample has about 660,000 distinct CDR3 sequences, with approximately 29% found just once.

Overall study findings and caveats: The work looked only at peripheral blood and did not look at thyroid tissue. The number of shared public clonotypes was higher in persistent patients (approximately 3,000) than new patients (966).

The material was peripheral blood mononuclear cells (PBMCs), obtained when the disease was refractory, from a patient treated with antithyroid drugs. The TCR originated in a female donor with Graves disease.

Written as DNA, the CDR3 is TGTGCCAGCAGGGGATACGGGACACGGGGGAACACTGAAGCTTTCCTT. Amino acids: CASRGYGTRGNTEAFL. V is TRBV6-1 and J is TRBJ1-1, with D perhaps TRBD1 (6 bases). The CDR3 runs to 16 residues. Germline CDR1 reads MNHNS; CDR2 reads SASEGT. The V and J ends lost 6 bases and 1 base respectively, with 18 bases between them.